This T cell receptor beta chain appears in the sequencing data of a study of cytotoxic CD8 clonotypes in ibrutinib-treated CLL (dated by TCRdb to about 2021). Background for the entire study: The cohort was composed of under 12 relapsed/refractory and roughly 15 treatment-naive patients; IGHV unmutated status was identified in roughly 17 patients. Responses were partial in 25 or so patients and complete in 2; after median approximately 69 months follow-up, some 14 stayed in remission and some twelve progressed. Response samples were taken after a median of around 13 months on treatment, ranging from about 6 to 40 months. Samples averaged 255,043 productive templates and about 94,000 productive rearrangements. Longitudinal samples were obtainable from about 30% of the roughly 90 participants in the trial. Cryopreserved peripheral blood mononuclear cells were obtained before treatment, at response, and at either sustained remission or disease progression. All remission and progressive disease samples were collected while patients were still receiving ibrutinib.

For TCR beta library preparation, approximately 2 micrograms of genomic DNA were extracted from the cryopreserved PBMCs. Longitudinal blood samples from CLL patients on ibrutinib monotherapy were analyzed using high-throughput TCR beta sequencing. The patients took part in an open-label, single-center phase 2 trial of ibrutinib monotherapy. Points the paper makes about the study in general: Public clonotypes were rare and either contracted or stayed stable during treatment, and the rise in clonality at ibrutinib response reflected the expansion of private clonotypes. Sampling times were not matched between sustained-remission and progressing patients, and lymph node repertoires were not studied. Baseline clonality exceeded that of age-matched healthy donors and correlated strongly with circulating CD8+ T-cell counts. At ibrutinib response clonality went up, during sustained remission it held steady, and at progression it dropped back toward baseline.

On a MiSeq, deep resolution sequencing aimed for a depth between 1 in 1 million and 1 in 200,000 T cells, with each clonotype covered approximately 9.8x on average. The immunoSEQ hsTCRB Kit was used to generate the TCR beta libraries. On the study's bioinformatics: The data were analyzed with ImmunoSEQ Analyzer and ImmunoSEQ Data Assistant, and V, D and J gene assignments followed IMGT definitions. Clonality, with values ranging from 0 to 1, was calculated as one minus the normalized Shannon entropy of productive rearrangement frequencies. Public clonotype analysis was restricted to overrepresented clonotypes comprising at least 0.05% of each patient's repertoire. Thirteen age-matched healthy donor repertoires from immuneACCESS were used as controls for clonality. TCRdb holds this immuneACCESS table with in-frame rearrangements only. Some clones are missing; in checked studies, unresolved V genes explain under half, and the rest has no known cause. V, J and clone size derive from that table, while D and trimming were established from the DNA sequence. The sample table records a few hundred thousand clones; about 64% of these occur just once. The top ten hold 5% to 6.5% of the sample.

On this clone itself: Its antigen has not been determined. Per-base quality was not reported, and no clone a single base away is much larger than it.

The CDR3 spans 21 residues, from the cysteine through the phenylalanine. Only the CDR3 DNA stays, 63 bases, in frame from base 1. CDR1 and CDR2 are drawn from the germline V gene (reference sequence): LNHDA, SQIVND. V is pared back by 1 base and J by 8 bases, with 32 bases lying between the germline termini. Material: PBMCs, obtained after 36 months of ibrutinib treatment. The sequence links TRBV19 to TRBJ1-4; D gene: possibly TRBD1, on 6 matching bases. The source is a human donor with chronic lymphocytic leukemia. The DNA sequence is TGTGCCAGTAGTATAGGGCCCCTGGGGGGGGCCGCTCCCTCTCAGCGGGAAAAACTGTTTTTT. Its protein reads: CASSIGPLGGAAPSQREKLFF. Extended through the reference TRBV19 and TRBJ1-4 proteins, this CDR3 yields the full variable domain: DGGITQSPKYLFRKEGQNVTLSCEQNLNHDAMYWYRQDPGQGLRLIYYSQIVNDFQKGDIAEGYSVSREKKESFPLTVTSAQKNPTAFYLCASSIGPLGGAAPSQREKLFFGSGTQLSVL.